These T cell receptor beta chains were read from a single sample in a study of blood T cells in healthy people across ages. Using its own MiXCR run on the 5' RACE reads, TCRdb lists one record per CDR3 protein. In the table there are 1.8 million or so distinct CDR3 sequences, around 40% of which are singletons. Input material: blood. These receptors were taken from a human donor in good health. CDR3s leave out the opening cysteine and the closing phenylalanine or tryptophan.

>TRBJ2-1|TRBV7-9
ASSKAVYNEQF
>TRBJ2-1|TRBV6-2/TRBV6-3
AGSQNRARGTEQF
>TRBJ1-2|TRBV24-1
ATSDGGQGLFGYT
>.|TRBV19
ASSENAGRPYEQY
>TRBJ1-2|TRBV27
ASRTGLDGYT
>TRBJ2-3|TRBV20-1
SALASADTQY
>TRBJ1-5|TRBV12-3/TRBV12-4
ASSLTEGHQPQH
>TRBJ2-1|TRBV11-3
ASSLDRRLAGSDEQF
>TRBJ2-1|TRBV12-3/TRBV12-4
ASSPRTKYNEQF
>TRBJ1-2|TRBV9
ASSGDSSNYGYT
>TRBJ2-1|TRBV24-1
ATSDSGTGIEQF
>TRBJ2-1|TRBV29-1
SVGEGDNEQF
>TRBJ2-7|TRBV4-1
ASSLRGGRTGESYEQY
>TRBJ1-2|TRBV6-6
ASSKIEYGYT
>TRBJ2-1|TRBV4-3
ASSGLAGARTNEQF
>TRBJ2-5|TRBV20-1
SAPDFNSQETQY
>TRBJ2-3|TRBV4-2
ASSQTGEDTQY
>TRBJ1-6|TRBV6-5
ASSYLGVHLH
>TRBJ2-2|TRBV5-1
ASRTGGGYTGELF
>TRBJ2-7|TRBV9
ASSPWTGASYEQY
>TRBJ1-5|TRBV6-6
ASRLTGEDQPQH
>TRBJ2-7|TRBV29-1
SVQQGYEQY
>TRBJ1-1|TRBV29-1
SVEGLVGTEAF
>TRBJ2-1|TRBV7-9
ASSFSFAGRNEQF
>TRBJ1-2|TRBV24-1
ATSAGNYGYT
>TRBJ2-5|TRBV7-2
ASSTRRTSGGAGTQY
>TRBJ1-2|TRBV12-3/TRBV12-4
ASSLVPGTGGAVHYGYT
>TRBJ2-7|TRBV19
ASGTALSSYEQY
>TRBJ2-5|TRBV10-3
AISESTRGGETQY
>TRBJ1-5|TRBV4-3
ASSLIRGENQPQH
>TRBJ1-1|TRBV6-5
ASSYGGGYWGATEAF
>TRBJ1-2|TRBV29-1
SDTSGYGYT
>TRBJ2-4|TRBV28
ASSPREGKNIQY
>TRBJ2-5|TRBV6-5
ASSTIQGGSETQY
>TRBJ1-5|TRBV21-1
ASSKVSKKGHQLH
>TRBJ2-7|TRBV2
ASNPIRSSYEQY
>TRBJ1-2|TRBV6-2/TRBV6-3
ASSYARVSDGYT
>TRBJ2-7|TRBV3-1
ASSQAHRYEQY